This TCR beta chain is from a study of T cells in Graves' hyperthyroidism and ophthalmopathy. Diagnosis rested on symptoms, serum thyroxine and TRAb, thyroid ultrasound, and orbital computed tomography. Amplified regions were TCR beta CDR3 sequences from RNA transcripts. HTBI primers were used for first-round RT-PCR of the TCR CDR3. TCRdb re-called the multiplex PCR reads with MiXCR, one entry per CDR3 protein. The table lists approximately 610,000 distinct CDR3 sequences, about 15% of them singletons. This clonotype was counted many times. The ends were cut back, 5 bases at V and 1 base at J, with 15 bases in the middle. Germline CDR1 is MNHEY and CDR2 is SMNVEV (reference sequence). The CDR3 length is 15 residues.

The source material was blood. This chain connects TRBV27 to TRBJ2-7; the D gene could be TRBD1 or TRBD2 (5 bases each). The TCR was taken from a woman in her forties with Graves' ophthalmopathy. CDR3 sequence reads: CASSTYPGASYEQYF. CDR3 nucleotide sequence: TGTGCCAGCAGTACTTACCCCGGGGCATCCTACGAGCAGTACTTC.